This TCR beta chain was profiled in a study of cytomegalovirus exposure and HLA in healthy donors (dated by TCRdb to about 2017). Turning to the overall study: According to an earlier analysis of a few hundred of the donors, about 179 million T cells yielded roughly 110 million unique TCR beta sequences and around 280 Gb of sequence data. An early release covering 550 to 650 HLA-typed donors comprised roughly 300 gigabases of sequencing data and 65 million to 100 million unique TCR sequences. Of the roughly 390 genotyped donors, roughly 76% were placed in the genetic ancestry cluster associated with self-reported Caucasian donors. The study was designed to test whether signatures of past pathogen exposure could be identified by cataloging public T cell receptors. The study used immunosequencing to profile the T cell repertoires of 666 subjects and linked those repertoires to cytomegalovirus serostatus. A separate validation cohort of roughly 120 different subjects was used in addition to the 666-subject first cohort. To predict cytomegalovirus infection status, the study brought together high-throughput TCR immunosequencing, statistical association of individual TCRs with disease status, and machine learning. A later analysis re-analyzed previously published TCR beta repertoires from approximately 670 donors and added high-resolution HLA genotyping to study TCR occurrence patterns. Rather than drawing on any new phenotypic data, the later analysis identified candidate immune exposures from TCR beta sequences and the way those sequences occurred across donors. To decide whether each TCR beta V gene segment behaved as functional or pseudogenic, an earlier analysis of some 600 of the donors relied on high-throughput TCR beta sequencing. Donor age, sex, ethnicity and CMV serostatus were collected together with the repertoire data. Genome-wide SNP genotypes for about three fifths of the roughly 670 donors were used in a later genetic analysis, which treated that subset as a discovery cohort. Every repertoire in the discovery cohort had been generated on one and the same sequencing platform. HLA typing covered class I and class II loci at four-digit resolution. The number of donors typed differed by locus, with about 620-630 for A, B, C, DRB1 and DQB1, around 520 for DQA1, over 600 for DPA1, and under 490 for DPB1. Because of strong linkage in the cohort, four or five DR-DQ haplotypes were treated as single units for association and clustering. On average, around 240,000 unique TCR beta nucleotide sequences were sequenced per donor among some 420 genotyped donors of the cohort, with roughly 18% of those sequences being non-productive. The full study reports these points: Immune exposure information for the cohort was limited to CMV serostatus. In a later genetic analysis, a missense DCLRE1C variant was associated with V-gene and J-gene trimming of TCR beta chains, and the association was replicated in an independent cohort. A further reported finding was that TCR beta sequences accurately predicted the HLA-A and HLA-B alleles for most subjects in the first cohort. The presence/absence analyses assumed that sequencing depth was roughly uniform across donors, and that assumption may not be true. In a later analysis, several top co-occurrence clusters were reported to appear linked to parvovirus B19, influenza, CMV and Epstein-Barr virus. This cohort had only TCR beta chains sequenced, and the lack of alpha or paired-chain data limited which features could be detected. Cytomegalovirus status was reported to be diagnosed by the classifier with high specificity and sensitivity in both the original and validation cohorts. Compared with equally common non-associated chains, HLA-associated TCR beta chains in a later analysis were more clonally expanded and had lower generation probabilities. HLA typing was unavailable for some donors at each locus, so association tests used only the typed subset. In a later analysis, the rate of TCR association differed among HLA loci, with DRB1 alleles having the most associated TCRs and HLA-C alleles having the fewest. In vitro tests confirmed that a few of the cytomegalovirus-associated TCR beta chains recognize cytomegalovirus antigens. Compared with the approximately 670-donor mean, donors in an Asian-associated ancestry cluster had fewer N-insertions in productive TCRs, according to a later genetic analysis. Because the 87-base-pair reads could not distinguish some IMGT-functional V segments, including TRBV6-2 and TRBV6-3, those segments were excluded. Linkage disequilibrium might explain the correlated functional status among segregating V segments, but an unknown experimental factor could not be ruled out. The study listed approximately 160 TCR beta chains as associated with cytomegalovirus. According to the authors, the approach could potentially be generalized to other disease states and immunological phenotypes. A later analysis associated 16,951 TCR beta sequences with specific HLA alleles at a false discovery rate of 0.05. Strong co-occurrence of HLA alleles, especially DR and DQ, made assigning TCR associations to individual alleles difficult. Because counts were too low, roughly 17 rarely observed V segments, including chromosome 9 orphons, were left out of the earlier analysis of over 550 of the donors. In an earlier analysis of roughly 560 of the donors, most TCR beta V segments were observed in productive rearrangements about 87% or about 30% of the time, broadly matching IMGT annotations. A later analysis found that most CMV-associated TCR beta chains appeared HLA-restricted, with HLA associations seemingly driven largely by CMV exposure. The sequencing pipeline was judged likely to have produced a cluster of highly shared sequence variants as a technical artifact. Most TCR sequences were seen in very few donors, while some public TCRs were found in many individuals.

Libraries were prepared through the immunoSEQ multiplex PCR assay. The multiplex PCR relied on a mix of 60 forward primers for TCR Vbeta segments and 13 reverse primers for TCR Jbeta segments. A multiplex PCR assay on genomic DNA amplified the CDR3 region of rearranged TCR beta genes. On the Illumina HiSeq System, the amplified TCR beta libraries were sequenced as 87-base-pair reads. Per the original workflow: A later analysis tallied tens of millions of unique TCR beta chains across the 600 to 700 repertoires, and around 9.9 million of those chains were shared by two or more donors. A nearest-neighbor algorithm error-corrected the raw reads and collapsed the reads into unique sequences, merging closely related sequences to remove PCR and sequencing errors. CDR3 sequences were aligned to IMGT reference sequences to assign V, D and J gene segments. For a sequence to be retained, a match of at least six nucleotides to both a V gene segment and a J gene segment was required. Rearrangements were classified as productive when the CDR3 lacked stop codons and remained in frame with V and J, and all other rearrangements were classified as non-productive. Following IMGT convention, CDR3 was defined as the stretch from the second conserved V-encoded cysteine up to the conserved J-encoded phenylalanine. In an earlier analysis of more than 550 of the donors, sequences lacking an unambiguous match to a single V gene segment were excluded. In an earlier analysis of around 590 of the donors, a V segment was called functional when productive rearrangements were above 56.7%, and segregating when the standard deviation between donors exceeded 5%. A statistical classification framework was built to diagnose cytomegalovirus status from the catalog of TCR beta chain sequences. In a later analysis, TCR nucleotide sequences were compared against IMGT/GENE-DB human TR gene sequences so that V and J genes could be assigned. Using the TCRdist pipeline, a later analysis assigned CDR3 sequences along with most-parsimonious VDJ recombination scenarios. In a later analysis, each TCR beta chain was defined by its CDR3 amino acid sequence together with its V-gene family, and reads without a unique V-gene family were excluded. In a later analysis, around 650 highly shared, low-generation-probability nucleotide sequences were removed to address suspected cross-contamination and a sequencing artifact. For each public chain, a later analysis derived a clonal expansion index from normalized ranks of inferred template counts within each repertoire. Generation probabilities in a later analysis came from a VDJ recombination model fitted to out-of-frame rearrangements, and those results were checked against IGoR. In a later analysis, hypergeometric tests were used to score TCR-TCR, TCR-HLA and TCR-CMV co-occurrence, with a repertoire-size bias correction applied to TCR pairs. In a later analysis, false discovery rates were estimated by permuting HLA or CMV assignments 20 times. In a later analysis, co-occurring TCRs were grouped with DBSCAN, and TCRdist sequence similarity was added when clustering was performed within HLA-allele-positive subsets. For co-occurrence clustering, repertoires with fewer than 30,000 or more than 120,000 public chains were excluded, along with roughly five repertoires with anomalous nucleotide sharing. The immuneACCESS repertoire file appears here via TCRdb, limited to in-frame rearrangements. These files lack a portion of the clones; in checked studies, under half of the deficit traces to unresolved V genes, and the cause of the others is not known. V and J calls and clone size are copied from that table; D and trimming were computed from the DNA. In this sample the table shows around 130,000 clones, about 74% of which occur a single time. 6.6% of the sample belongs to the ten largest clones.

This clone was detected once. Its antigen is still unknown. No base quality values were provided; no much bigger clone lies one nucleotide off. At the DNA level, this CDR3 is encoded by other sequences in the same sample as well. Per the germline V gene, SGHRS is the CDR1 and YFSETQ is the CDR2. Measured from the cysteine to the phenylalanine, the CDR3 is 15 residues long. The entry retains the CDR3 DNA only, 45 bases that are in frame from base 1. The V and J ends are trimmed by 1 base and 1 base, leaving 11 bases between them. The cohort consisted of approximately 690 healthy bone marrow donors. At the time of sampling, every cohort member was nominally healthy, though immune exposures that went unrecorded were likely present. The donor was CMV seropositive and belonged to the group of over 250 seropositive cohort members. A peripheral blood sample was collected from each donor, and TCR beta sequencing was performed on peripheral blood mononuclear cells. Genomic DNA was extracted from the blood cell samples with the Qiagen DNeasy Blood Extraction Kit.

The receptor comes from a man aged 35-49 years in good health and CMV-seropositive. The chain links TRBV5-1 with TRBJ1-1; the D gene remains uncertain. The specimen was PBMCs. Here the CDR3 is given as CASSLFADKNTEAFF. The nucleotide sequence is given as TGCGCCAGCAGCTTGTTTGCGGATAAGAACACTGAAGCTTTCTTT.